This TCR beta chain was found in a study of T cell clones after liver transplantation. Overall study: Liver transplant recipients had immunosuppression withdrawal attempted within 2 years.

V was clipped by 1 base and J by 0 bases; unmatched bases: 7. The CDR3 has 18 residues. Germline V CDR1 and CDR2: SGHRS, YFSETQ. Only in-frame clones appear in the TCRdb table, and some are missing; sequencing was by immunoSEQ multiplex PCR. The sample consists of around 71,000 clones, roughly 80% of them appearing once. The TCR was taken from a human patient who received a liver transplant. Certain T cells may be donor cells from the graft. The rearrangement links TRBV5-1 to TRBJ2-1; 10 nucleotides agree with TRBD2. Here the sequenced sample was CD4+ T cells from blood, taken 12 months after liver transplant. The CDR3 nucleotides are TGCGCCAGCAGCTTGATGAGGACTAGCGGTAGCTCCTACAATGAGCAGTTCTTC. This sequence encodes CASSLMRTSGSSYNEQFF.